One and the same sample provided the 12 T cell receptor beta chains below, sequenced in a study of neurological immune-mediated disorders. Each CDR3 protein gets one entry after TCRdb re-called the 5' RACE reads with MiXCR. Here the sample spans around 97,000 distinct CDR3 sequences, roughly 10% being singletons. Time point described: longitudinal time-point 3. The sequencing input was PBMCs. The receptors were sampled from a female donor with HTLV-1-associated myelopathy (HAM/TSP).

The rearrangement links TRBV28 to TRBJ2-4, with a weak D call TRBD1 (6 bases). From germline, CDR1 is MDHEN and CDR2 SYDVKM. The CDR3 runs to 16 residues. V was cut by 5 bases and J by 6 bases, with 20 bases left in between. CDR3 amino acids: CASSDGGAGAGNIQYF. The CDR3 coding sequence is TGTGCCAGCAGTGATGGAGGCGCAGGGGCTGGAAACATTCAGTACTTC.

This clonotype was recorded many times. J is TRBJ2-1 and V is TRBV7-2, with 8 bases identical to TRBD2. Germline V lookup: CDR1 SGHTA, CDR2 FQGNSA. V lost 6 bases, J lost 4 bases, and 14 bases stayed unmatched. The CDR3 spans 17 residues. In nucleotides, the CDR3 is TGTGCCAGCAGTATTGGCTCCCGGGGGGGGGGATACAATGAGCAGTTCTTC. It translates to CASSIGSRGGGYNEQFF.

This clonotype has ten or more counts. V and J are TRBV12-3 or TRBV12-4 and TRBJ2-2, with D possibly TRBD2 on 6 matching bases. The CDR3 has 15 amino acids. Between the trimmed V and J ends, which lost 6 bases and 4 bases, there was a span of 15 bases. The CDR3 loop is CASRGRGRRTGELFF. DNA of the CDR3: TGTGCCAGCAGGGGACGGGGGAGGCGCACCGGGGAGCTGTTTTTT.

This clonotype appeared many times. The gene calls are TRBV5-6 and TRBJ2-7, with a tentative D call TRBD1 (6 bases). The CDR3 consists of 15 residues. Deletions cut 4 bases from V and 0 bases from J, with 14 bases between. The germline V gene encodes CDR1 SGHDT and CDR2 YYEEEE. Here the CDR3 DNA reads TGTGCCAGCAGCCTCAGGGGCTTTAGCTCCTACGAGCAGTACTTC. The encoded protein is CASSLRGFSSYEQYF.

This clonotype occurred many times. V gene TRBV12-3 or TRBV12-4 combines with J gene TRBJ1-2; D ambiguous. The V and J ends lost 6 bases and 0 bases respectively, with 11 bases between them. The length of the CDR3 is 14 residues. CDR3 loop: CASSRSGSNYGYTF. The CDR3 bases are TGTGCCAGCAGCCGTTCCGGATCTAACTATGGCTACACCTTC.

This clonotype was seen ten or more times. This rearrangement joins TRBV5-1 to TRBJ2-3, with TRBD1 matching 7 bases. The trim removed 2 bases at V and 5 bases at J, leaving 11 bases unmatched. The CDR3 is made up of 16 amino acids. Germline CDR1 and CDR2: SGHRS and YFSETQ. CDR3 loop: CASSFTGAAVGDTQYF. For the CDR3, the DNA is TGCGCCAGCAGCTTCACAGGGGCGGCTGTGGGAGATACGCAGTATTTT.

The sample holds many counts of this clonotype. This rearrangement joins TRBV24-1 to TRBJ2-1, with D possibly TRBD1 on 6 matching bases. With 9 bases removed from V and 5 bases from J, the gap between germline ends came to 16 bases. The germline gives CDR1 KGHDR, CDR2 SFDVKD. The CDR3 is 14 residues long. CDR3 DNA sequence: TGTGCCACCGGTCGGGACAAACTAAACAATGAGCAGTTCTTC. It encodes CATGRDKLNNEQFF.

This clonotype has a handful of counts. The CDR3 bases are TGTGCCAGCAGTTCCTTCCTTACTAGCTCCAGCACAGATACGCAGTATTTT. It specifies CASSSFLTSSSTDTQYF. The J gene is TRBJ2-3, the V gene TRBV27, with D perhaps TRBD2 (6 bases). Germline lookup yields CDR1 MNHEY and CDR2 SMNVEV (reference sequence). This CDR3 has 17 residues. The germline V and J ends were trimmed by 4 bases and 0 bases, with 17 bases remaining between them.

Ten or more counts support this clonotype. The chain recombines TRBV27 with TRBJ2-7, with TRBD1 identical over 7 bases. The CDR3 spans 12 residues. Germline-derived CDR1 and CDR2 are MNHEY and SMNVEV (reference sequence). V lost 5 bases, J lost 6 bases, and 4 bases stayed unmatched. The CDR3 nucleotides read TGTGCCAGCAGTCCAGGGGGTTTCGAGCAGTACTTC. It translates to CASSPGGFEQYF.

The chain employs TRBV29-1 and TRBJ2-5, with 9 nucleotides matching TRBD1. Trimming took 6 bases from V and 4 from J; bases not matched to a gene: 9. From germline, CDR1 is SQVTM and CDR2 ANQGSEA. The CDR3 has 14 amino acids. The CDR3 coding sequence is TGCAGCGTGGGACAGGGTCATCCGGGAGAGACCCAGTACTTC. This encodes CSVGQGHPGETQYF.

This clonotype was observed at least ten times. This sequence joins TRBV7-9 and TRBJ2-7; 9 bases are shared with TRBD2. J lost 2 bases, V lost 2 bases, and 7 bases had no gene match. The CDR3 spans 16 residues. Germline lookup yields CDR1 SEHNR and CDR2 FQNEAQ (reference sequence). CDR3 region: CASSLWRGGPPYEQYF. The CDR3 DNA sequence: TGTGCCAGCAGCTTATGGCGGGGGGGCCCCCCCTACGAGCAGTACTTC. Supplemented by reference TRBV7-9 and TRBJ2-7, the full variable domain reads DTGVSQNPRHKITKRGQNVTFRCDPISEHNRLYWYRQTLGQGPEFLTYFQNEAQLEKSRLLSDRFSAERPKGSFSTLEIQRTEQGDSAMYLCASSLWRGGPPYEQYFGPGTRLTVT.

In its sample, this clonotype was seen a few times. V is TRBV4-2 and J is TRBJ2-5, with D possibly called TRBD1 or TRBD2 (6 bases each). The germline V gene encodes CDR1 LGHNA and CDR2 YNFKEQ. Trimming cost V 1 base and J 2 bases, with 14 bases left between them. The CDR3 covers 16 residues. The CDR3 bases are TGTGCCAGCAGCCAAGGCAGGAGGGGGGCTCAAGAGACCCAGTACTTC. The encoded protein is CASSQGRRGAQETQYF.